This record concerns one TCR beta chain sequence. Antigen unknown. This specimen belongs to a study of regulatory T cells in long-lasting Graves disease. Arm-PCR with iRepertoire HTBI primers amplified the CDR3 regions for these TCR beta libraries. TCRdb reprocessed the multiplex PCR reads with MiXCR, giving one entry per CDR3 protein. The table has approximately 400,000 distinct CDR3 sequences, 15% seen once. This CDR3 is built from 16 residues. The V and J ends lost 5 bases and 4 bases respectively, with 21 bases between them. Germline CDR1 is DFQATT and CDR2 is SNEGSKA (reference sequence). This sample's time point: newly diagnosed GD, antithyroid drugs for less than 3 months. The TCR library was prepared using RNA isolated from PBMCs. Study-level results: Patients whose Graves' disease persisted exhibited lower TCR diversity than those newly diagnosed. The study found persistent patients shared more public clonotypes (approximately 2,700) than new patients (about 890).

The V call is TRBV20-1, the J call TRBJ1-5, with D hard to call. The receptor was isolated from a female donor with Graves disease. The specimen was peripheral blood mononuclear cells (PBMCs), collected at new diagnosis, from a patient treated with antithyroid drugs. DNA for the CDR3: TGCAGTGCTGCCCGTTCGGCAGCCTACCAAAATCAGCCCCAGCATTTT. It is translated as CSAARSAAYQNQPQHF.